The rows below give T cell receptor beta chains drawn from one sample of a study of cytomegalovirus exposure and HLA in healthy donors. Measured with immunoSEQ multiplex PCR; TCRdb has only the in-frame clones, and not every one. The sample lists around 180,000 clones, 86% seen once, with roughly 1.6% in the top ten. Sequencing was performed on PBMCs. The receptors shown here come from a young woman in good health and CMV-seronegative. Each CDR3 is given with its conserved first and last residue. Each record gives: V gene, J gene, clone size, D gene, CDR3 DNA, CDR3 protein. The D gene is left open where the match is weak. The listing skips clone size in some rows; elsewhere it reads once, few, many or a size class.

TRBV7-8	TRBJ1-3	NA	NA	TGTGCCAGCAATAACCACCCCACTGGGGGCCTGGGAAACACCATATATTTT	CASNNHPTGGLGNTIYF
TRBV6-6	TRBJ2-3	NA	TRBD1	TGTGCCAGCAGGGAGACAGGGGTACAGATTGATACGCAGTATTTT	CASRETGVQIDTQYF
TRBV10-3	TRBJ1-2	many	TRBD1	TGTGCCAGCGGGGATCGAGACAGGGCACACTATGGCTACACCTTC	CASGDRDRAHYGYTF
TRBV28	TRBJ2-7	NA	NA	TGTGCCAGCAGTACCCAACTAGGAGGTCGCTACGAGCAGTACTTC	CASSTQLGGRYEQYF
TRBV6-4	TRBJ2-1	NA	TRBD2	TGTGCCAGCAGTCTTAGCGGGAACAACTACAATGAGCAGTTCTTC	CASSLSGNNYNEQFF
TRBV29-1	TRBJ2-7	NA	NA	TGCAGCGTTTCCGGGTTAACCTACGAGCAGTACTTC	CSVSGLTYEQYF
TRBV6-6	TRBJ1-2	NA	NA	TGTGCCAGCAGTTATGAGGAGGCCTATGGCTACACCTTC	CASSYEEAYGYTF
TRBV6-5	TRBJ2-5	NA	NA	TGTGCCAGCAGAAGGGCCGTCGACAGCCCCAAGACCCAGTACTTC	CASRRAVDSPKTQYF
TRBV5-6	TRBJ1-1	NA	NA	TGTGCCAGCAGCTTGGAGCTGTACACTGAAGCTTTCTTT	CASSLELYTEAFF
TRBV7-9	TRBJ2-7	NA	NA	TGTGCCAGCAGCTTAGACGGTTCGATGTTTCGCGAGCAGTACTTC	CASSLDGSMFREQYF
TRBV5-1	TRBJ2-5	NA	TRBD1	TGCGCCAGCAGCTTGCCCCAGGGGGCGGAAGAGACCCAGTACTTC	CASSLPQGAEETQYF
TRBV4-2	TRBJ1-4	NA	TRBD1	TGTGCCAGCAGCCGCTATAGAGGGACAGTCCTGAATGAAAAACTGTTTTTT	CASSRYRGTVLNEKLFF
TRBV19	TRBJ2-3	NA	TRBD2	TGTGCCAGTAGGGGACTAGAGTATGGTGCGCAGTATTTT	CASRGLEYGAQYF
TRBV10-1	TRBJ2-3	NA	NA	TGCGCCAGCAGTGAGTCGAGGGATACGCAGTATTTT	CASSESRDTQYF
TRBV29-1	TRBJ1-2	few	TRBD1	TGCAGCGCTCAGACAGGGTCCGACTATGGCTACACCTTC	CSAQTGSDYGYTF
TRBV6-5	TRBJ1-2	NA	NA	TGTGCCAGCAGCCGGACACAAACGGGCTACACCTTC	CASSRTQTGYTF
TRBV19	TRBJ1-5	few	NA	TGTGCCAGTAGGACAGGCAATCAGCCCCAGCATTTT	CASRTGNQPQHF
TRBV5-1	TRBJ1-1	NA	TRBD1	TGCGCCAGCAGCTTGAAGACAGGGGAGAACACTGAAGCTTTCTTT	CASSLKTGENTEAFF